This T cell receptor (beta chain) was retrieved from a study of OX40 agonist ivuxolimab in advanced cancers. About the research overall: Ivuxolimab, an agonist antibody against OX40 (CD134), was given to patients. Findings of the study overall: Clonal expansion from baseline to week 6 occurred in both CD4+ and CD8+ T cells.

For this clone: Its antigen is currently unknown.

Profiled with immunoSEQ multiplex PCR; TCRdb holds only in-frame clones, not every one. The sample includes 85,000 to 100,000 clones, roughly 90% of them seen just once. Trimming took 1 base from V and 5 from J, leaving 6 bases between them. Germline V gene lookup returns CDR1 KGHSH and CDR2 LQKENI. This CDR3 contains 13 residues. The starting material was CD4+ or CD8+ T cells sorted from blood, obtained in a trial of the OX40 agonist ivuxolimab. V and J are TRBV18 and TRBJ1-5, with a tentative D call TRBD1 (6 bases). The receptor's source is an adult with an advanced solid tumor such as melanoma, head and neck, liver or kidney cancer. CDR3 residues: CASSPQGDQPQHF. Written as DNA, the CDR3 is TGTGCCAGCTCACCACAGGGGGATCAGCCCCAGCATTTT.